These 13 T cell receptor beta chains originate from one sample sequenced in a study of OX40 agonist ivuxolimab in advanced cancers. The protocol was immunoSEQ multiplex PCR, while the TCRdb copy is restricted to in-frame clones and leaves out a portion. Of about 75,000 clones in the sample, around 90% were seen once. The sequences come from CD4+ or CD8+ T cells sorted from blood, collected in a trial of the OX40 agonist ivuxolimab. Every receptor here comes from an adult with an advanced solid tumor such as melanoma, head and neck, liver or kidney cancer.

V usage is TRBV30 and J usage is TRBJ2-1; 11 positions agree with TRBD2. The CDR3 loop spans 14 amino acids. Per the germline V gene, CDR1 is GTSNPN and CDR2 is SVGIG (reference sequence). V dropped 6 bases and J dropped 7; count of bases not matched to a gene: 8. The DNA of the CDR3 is TGTGCCTGCCCTACTAGCGGGAGTGGGAATGAGCAGTTCTTC. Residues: CACPTSGSGNEQFF. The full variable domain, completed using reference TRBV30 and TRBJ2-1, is SQTIHQWPATLVQPVGSPLSLECTVEGTSNPNLYWYRQAAGRGLQLLFYSVGIGQISSEVPQNLSASRPQDRQFILSSKKLLLSDSGFYLCACPTSGSGNEQFFGPGTRLTVL.

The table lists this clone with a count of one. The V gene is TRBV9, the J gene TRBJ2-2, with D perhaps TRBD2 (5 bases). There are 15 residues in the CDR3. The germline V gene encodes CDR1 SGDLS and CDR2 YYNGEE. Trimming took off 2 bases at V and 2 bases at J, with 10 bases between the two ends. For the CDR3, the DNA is TGTGCCAGCAGCGTTTCTAGCACAAACACCGGGGAGCTGTTTTTT. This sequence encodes CASSVSSTNTGELFF.

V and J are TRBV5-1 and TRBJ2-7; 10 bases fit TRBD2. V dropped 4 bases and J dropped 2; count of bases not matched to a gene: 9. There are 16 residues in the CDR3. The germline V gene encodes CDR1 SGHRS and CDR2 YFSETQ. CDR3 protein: CASSPVLSGGTYEQYF. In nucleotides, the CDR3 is TGCGCCAGCAGCCCCGTACTTAGCGGGGGGACCTACGAGCAGTACTTC.

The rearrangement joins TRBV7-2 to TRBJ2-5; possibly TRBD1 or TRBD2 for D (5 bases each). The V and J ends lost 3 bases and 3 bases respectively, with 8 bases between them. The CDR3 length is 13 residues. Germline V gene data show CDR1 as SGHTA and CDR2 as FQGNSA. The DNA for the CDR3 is TGTGCCAGCAGCTTGGGACGGAAAGAGACCCAGTACTTC. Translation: CASSLGRKETQYF.

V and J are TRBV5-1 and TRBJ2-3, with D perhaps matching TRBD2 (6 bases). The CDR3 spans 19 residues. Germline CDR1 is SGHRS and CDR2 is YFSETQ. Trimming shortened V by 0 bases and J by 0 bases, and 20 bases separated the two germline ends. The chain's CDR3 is CASSLAVSSEAGSTDTQYF. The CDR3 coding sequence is TGCGCCAGCAGCTTGGCCGTTTCTAGCGAGGCGGGGAGCACAGATACGCAGTATTTT. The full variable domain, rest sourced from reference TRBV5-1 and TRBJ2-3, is KAGVTQTPRYLIKTRGQQVTLSCSPISGHRSVSWYQQTPGQGLQFLFEYFSETQRNKGNFPGRFSGRQFSNSRSEMNVSTLELGDSALYLCASSLAVSSEAGSTDTQYFGPGTRLTVL.

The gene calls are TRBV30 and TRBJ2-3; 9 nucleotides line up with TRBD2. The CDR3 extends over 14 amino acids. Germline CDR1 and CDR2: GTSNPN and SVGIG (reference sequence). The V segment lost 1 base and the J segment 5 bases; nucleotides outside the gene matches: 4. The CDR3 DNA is TGTGCCTGGAGTGGACTAGCGGCGGGAGATACGCAGTATTTT. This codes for CAWSGLAAGDTQYF.

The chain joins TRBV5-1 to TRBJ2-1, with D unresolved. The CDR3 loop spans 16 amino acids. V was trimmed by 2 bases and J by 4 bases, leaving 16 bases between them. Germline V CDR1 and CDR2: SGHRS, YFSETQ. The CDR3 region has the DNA TGCGCCAGCAGCTTATCCCCCCAGACAAATTACAATGAGCAGTTCTTC. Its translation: CASSLSPQTNYNEQFF.

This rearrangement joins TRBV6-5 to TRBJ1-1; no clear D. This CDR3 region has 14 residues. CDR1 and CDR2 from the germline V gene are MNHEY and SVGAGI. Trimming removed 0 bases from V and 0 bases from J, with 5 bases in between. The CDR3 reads CASSYSGLNTEAFF. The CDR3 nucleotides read TGTGCCAGCAGTTACTCAGGGTTGAACACTGAAGCTTTCTTT.

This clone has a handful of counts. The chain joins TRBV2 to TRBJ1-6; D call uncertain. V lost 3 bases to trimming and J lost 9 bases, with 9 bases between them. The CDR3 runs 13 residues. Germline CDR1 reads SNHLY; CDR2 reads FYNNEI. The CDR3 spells CASSDQSGSPLHF. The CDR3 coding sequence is TGTGCCAGCAGTGACCAGTCCGGTTCACCCCTCCACTTT. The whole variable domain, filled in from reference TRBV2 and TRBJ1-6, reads EPEVTQTPSHQVTQMGQEVILRCVPISNHLYFYWYRQILGQKVEFLVSFYNNEISEKSEIFDDQFSVERPDGSNFTLKIRSTKLEDSAMYFCASSDQSGSPLHFGNGTRLTVT.

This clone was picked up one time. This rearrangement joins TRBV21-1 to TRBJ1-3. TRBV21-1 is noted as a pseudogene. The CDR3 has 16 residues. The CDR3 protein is CASSSPTDFSGNTIYF. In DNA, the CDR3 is TGTGCCAGCAGCAGCCCGACGGACTTCTCTGGAAACACCATATATTTT.

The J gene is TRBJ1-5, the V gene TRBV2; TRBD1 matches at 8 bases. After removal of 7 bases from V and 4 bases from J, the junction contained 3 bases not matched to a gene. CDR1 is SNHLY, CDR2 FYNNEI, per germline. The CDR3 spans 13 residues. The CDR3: CASTGQGNQPQHF. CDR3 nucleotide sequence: TGTGCCAGCACCGGACAGGGTAATCAGCCCCAGCATTTT.

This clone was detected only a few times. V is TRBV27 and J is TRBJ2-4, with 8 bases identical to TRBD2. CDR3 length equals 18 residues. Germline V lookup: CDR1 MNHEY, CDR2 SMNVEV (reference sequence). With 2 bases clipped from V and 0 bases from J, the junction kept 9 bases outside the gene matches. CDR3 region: CASSLTTSATLAKNIQYF. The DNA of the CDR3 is TGTGCCAGCAGTTTAACGACTAGCGCTACTTTAGCCAAAAACATTCAGTACTTC.

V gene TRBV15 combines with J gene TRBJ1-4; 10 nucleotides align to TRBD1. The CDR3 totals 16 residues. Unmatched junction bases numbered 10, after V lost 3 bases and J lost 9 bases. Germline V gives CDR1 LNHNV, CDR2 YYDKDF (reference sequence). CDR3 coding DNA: TGTGCCACCAGCAGGGGGACAGGGGCCGGTCTTCAAAAACTGTTTTTT. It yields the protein CATSRGTGAGLQKLFF.